A single sample is the source of the 27 T cell receptor beta chains below, sequenced in a study of CD8+ T cells in alopecia areata. Investigators isolated RNA and reverse transcribed it into cDNA to act as the sequencing template. Repertoires were generated with immunoSEQ multiplex PCR, while TCRdb's copy carries only in-frame clones and drops some. The sample includes some 110,000 clones, roughly two fifths seen only once; the top ten take roughly 3.3%. The specimen was CD4+ T cells sorted from blood. The source is a human donor with alopecia areata.

In this sample, this clone turned up a few times. The chain employs TRBV5-6 and TRBJ1-2; possible D gene TRBD1, 5 bases. This CDR3 is 12 amino acids long. Germline CDR1 is SGHDT and CDR2 is YYEEEE. V lost 2 bases, J lost 9 bases, and 11 bases lay in between. The CDR3 nucleotides are TGTGCCAGCAGCTTACCGACAGCTCGCTACACCTTC. It is translated as CASSLPTARYTF.

This clone was counted only a few times. The V and J genes are TRBV29-1 and TRBJ2-7; 7 bases match TRBD1. The ends lost 0 bases at V and 3 bases at J; junction bases unmatched: 2. The CDR3 extends over 13 amino acids. The germline CDR1 and CDR2 sequences are SQVTM and ANQGSEA. Here the CDR3 reads CSVEDSGGYEQYF. As DNA, the CDR3 is TGCAGCGTTGAAGACTCAGGGGGCTACGAGCAGTACTTC.

This clone was detected only a few times. The rearrangement joins TRBV29-1 to TRBJ1-1; 10 nucleotides match TRBD1. CDR3 size: 15 residues. The germline V gene has CDR1 SQVTM and CDR2 ANQGSEA. Trimming took 7 bases from V and 2 from J; bases not matched to a gene: 10. CDR3: CSAFRDRGLNTEAFF. In DNA, the CDR3 is TGCAGCGCCTTCCGGGACAGGGGACTTAACACTGAAGCTTTCTTT.

Of note for this clone: This same CDR3 is encoded by further DNA sequences in the sample. The J gene is TRBJ2-5, the V gene TRBV5-1; the D gene is possibly TRBD2 (5 bases). CDR1 is SGHRS, CDR2 YFSETQ, per germline. V gave up 8 bases and J gave up 1 base, with 15 bases separating them. This CDR3 contains 14 residues. As DNA, the CDR3 is TGCGCCAGTAGTCTGGGCGGAGGCCAAGAGACCCAGTACTTC. This gives the protein CASSLGGGQETQYF.

CDR3 region: CATGRTNLRNQPQHF. CDR3 in DNA: TGTGCCACAGGCCGGACAAACTTGCGCAATCAGCCCCAGCATTTT. V gene TRBV2 combines with J gene TRBJ1-5; D is perhaps TRBD1 (5 bases). The CDR3 runs 15 residues. The V end was cut by 10 bases, the J end by 2 bases, with 18 bases between. The germline V gene has CDR1 SNHLY and CDR2 FYNNEI.

This clone was seen a handful of times. The chain combines TRBV6-5 with TRBJ2-3, with 9 nucleotides matching TRBD1. Trimming removed 6 bases from V and 6 bases from J; junction bases left unmatched: 4. The CDR3 covers 13 residues. Germline CDR1 and CDR2: MNHEY and SVGAGI. The chain's CDR3 is CASRRTGDDTQYF. The CDR3 DNA follows: TGTGCCAGCAGGCGGACAGGGGACGATACGCAGTATTTT.

The chain couples TRBV7-3 to TRBJ2-1, with 7 bases fitting TRBD2. Germline trimming cut 4 bases from V and 6 bases from J; bases unmatched to any gene: 0. The germline CDR1 and CDR2 sequences are SGHTA and FQGTGA. This CDR3 is built from 12 residues. CDR3 sequence reads: CASSSSGNEQFF. In DNA, the CDR3 is TGTGCCAGCAGCTCTAGCGGCAATGAGCAGTTCTTC. Drawing the rest from reference TRBV7-3 and TRBJ2-1, the complete variable domain is GAGVSQTPSNKVTEKGKYVELRCDPISGHTALYWYRQSLGQGPEFLIYFQGTGAADDSGLPNDRFFAVRPEGSVSTLKIQRTERGDSAVYLCASSSSGNEQFFGPGTRLTVL.

J is TRBJ2-7 and V is TRBV6-4, with D perhaps matching TRBD1 or TRBD2 (5 bases each). Trimming stripped 8 bases from V and 5 bases from J, with 19 bases between. Germline CDR1 is MRHNA and CDR2 is SNTAGT. This CDR3 spans 14 amino acids. CDR3 nucleotides: TGTGCCAGCTCTGATCGGGGCCAGGACCACGAGCAGTACTTC. It encodes CASSDRGQDHEQYF.

The CDR3 loop reads CASSHRTAQETQYF. Written as DNA, the CDR3 is TGCGCCAGCAGCCACCGGACAGCTCAAGAGACCCAGTACTTC. V is TRBV4-1 and J is TRBJ2-5; TRBD1 might be the D (6 bases). The V gene lost 3 bases and the J gene lost 2 bases, with 10 bases spanning the gap. CDR3 length equals 14 residues. Per the germline V gene, CDR1 is MGHRA and CDR2 is YSYEKL.

This clone was counted only a few times. J is TRBJ1-1 and V is TRBV4-1, with TRBD1 matching over 7 bases. Unmatched junction bases numbered 4, after V lost 4 bases and J lost 5 bases. Germline V gene lookup returns CDR1 MGHRA and CDR2 YSYEKL. This CDR3 is built from 13 residues. DNA for the CDR3: TGCGCCAGCAGCCGGGACAGCGTGACTGAAGCTTTCTTT. Encoded protein: CASSRDSVTEAFF.

Only a few counts were recorded for this clone. This chain links TRBV4-1 with TRBJ1-4; D remains ambiguous. Trimming removed 7 bases from V and 8 bases from J, with 17 bases in between. From germline, CDR1 is MGHRA and CDR2 YSYEKL. The CDR3 runs 14 residues. CDR3 DNA sequence: TGCGCCAGCAAGAACCAGGCTGTCGGGGAAAAACTGTTTTTT. Translating gives CASKNQAVGEKLFF.

CDR3 loop: CSVEAQKDRDPQFF. In nucleotides, the CDR3 is TGCAGCGTTGAAGCCCAGAAAGACCGGGACCCGCAGTTCTTC. This sequence joins TRBV29-1 and TRBJ2-1; D may correspond to TRBD1 or TRBD2 (5 bases each). The CDR3 extends over 14 amino acids. V lost 1 base and J lost 12, with 19 bases in between. CDR1 is SQVTM and CDR2 is ANQGSEA in the germline V gene.

The chain uses TRBV29-1 and TRBJ2-5; 7 bases map to TRBD1. Looked up from germline, CDR1 is SQVTM and CDR2 is ANQGSEA. This CDR3 has 13 residues. With 5 bases clipped from V and 2 bases from J, the junction kept 5 bases outside the gene matches. CDR3: CSVTQGVQETQYF. CDR3 in DNA: TGCAGCGTTACCCAGGGGGTTCAAGAGACCCAGTACTTC.

CDR3 region: CSVVRLVPTDTQYF. Here the CDR3 DNA reads TGCAGCGTTGTTCGGCTAGTACCTACAGATACGCAGTATTTT. This chain joins TRBV29-1 and TRBJ2-3; no reliable D call. Per the germline V gene, CDR1 is SQVTM and CDR2 is ANQGSEA. Trimming stripped 4 bases from V and 3 bases from J, with 14 bases between. This CDR3 is built from 14 residues.

This clone was seen a few times. This chain links TRBV14 with TRBJ2-3; D remains ambiguous. In germline, CDR1 is SGHDN, CDR2 FVKESK. The CDR3 extends over 12 amino acids. The germline V and J ends were trimmed by 4 bases and 10 bases, with 12 bases remaining between them. CDR3 in amino acids: CASSPIGRAQYF. The CDR3, as DNA: TGTGCCAGCAGCCCAATCGGACGGGCGCAGTATTTT.

The chain recombines TRBV30 with TRBJ2-3; no reliable D call. Germline V gives CDR1 GTSNPN, CDR2 SVGIG (reference sequence). The length of the CDR3 is 12 residues. Trimming pared 5 bases from V and 3 bases from J, leaving 9 bases between. The CDR3 here is CAWERTTDTQYF. DNA of the CDR3: TGTGCCTGGGAAAGAACAACAGATACGCAGTATTTT. The whole variable domain, filled in from reference TRBV30 and TRBJ2-3, reads SQTIHQWPATLVQPVGSPLSLECTVEGTSNPNLYWYRQAAGRGLQLLFYSVGIGQISSEVPQNLSASRPQDRQFILSSKKLLLSDSGFYLCAWERTTDTQYFGPGTRLTVL.

The rearrangement joins TRBV27 to TRBJ2-1, with 9 bases aligning to TRBD2. CDR3 length: 15 amino acids. The J segment lost 6 bases and the V segment lost 4 bases, leaving 7 bases of the junction unmatched. CDR1 is MNHEY, CDR2 SMNVEV, per germline (reference sequence). The CDR3 loop is CASSSAGGRLNEQFF. CDR3 DNA: TGTGCCAGCAGTTCCGCGGGAGGGAGGCTCAATGAGCAGTTCTTC.

This clone is medium-sized. This chain links TRBV5-4 with TRBJ2-3; D is unclear. Germline loops: CDR1 SGHNT, CDR2 YYREEE (reference sequence). The V end was cut by 1 base, the J end by 5 bases, with 14 bases between. The CDR3 is 15 residues long. The chain's CDR3 is CASSLNRMVGDTQYF. DNA of the CDR3: TGTGCCAGCAGCTTGAATAGAATGGTTGGAGATACGCAGTATTTT.

Only one count was recorded for this clone. The chain is built from TRBV4-3 and TRBJ2-7; the D gene is possibly TRBD1 (6 bases). Germline V gene lookup returns CDR1 LGHNA and CDR2 YSLEER. The CDR3 is made up of 17 amino acids. V was pared by 0 bases and J by 1 base, with 16 bases between. CDR3 loop: CASSQELTGTHSYEQYF. CDR3 bases: TGCGCCAGCAGCCAAGAGTTGACCGGGACACATTCCTACGAGCAGTACTTC.

The table lists this clone with a count of one. The chain has TRBV29-1 and TRBJ1-2; D may be TRBD1 (6 bases). Germline assignment: CDR1 SQVTM and CDR2 ANQGSEA. This CDR3 is built from 12 residues. Trimming took off 4 bases at V and 5 bases at J, with 11 bases between the two ends. CDR3 nucleotides: TGCAGCGTTGTGGGGCAGGGGTATGGCTACACCTTC. Translated: CSVVGQGYGYTF.

This sequence joins TRBV28 and TRBJ1-1; D is unresolved. CDR1 is MDHEN and CDR2 is SYDVKM in the germline V gene. The CDR3 is 15 residues long. V lost 3 bases, J lost 2 bases, and 13 bases lay in between. The CDR3: CASSFRSVLNTEAFF. The CDR3 bases are TGTGCCAGCAGTTTTCGGAGTGTCCTAAACACTGAAGCTTTCTTT.

This clone has a handful of counts. The chain carries TRBV11-1 and TRBJ2-1, with D unclear. The V end was cut by 8 bases, the J end by 5 bases, with 10 bases between. Germline V gives CDR1 SGHAT, CDR2 FQDESV (reference sequence). This CDR3 contains 12 residues. The CDR3: CASHDRHNEQFF. In DNA form, the CDR3 reads TGTGCCAGCCACGACCGCCACAATGAGCAGTTCTTC.

This clone showed up just once. The chain uses TRBV2 and TRBJ2-3, with TRBD2 matching 12 bases. In germline, CDR1 is SNHLY, CDR2 FYNNEI. The CDR3 extends over 15 amino acids. The V segment lost 1 base and the J segment 6 bases; nucleotides outside the gene matches: 2. The CDR3 coding sequence is TGTGCCAGCAGTGAAGTAACTAGCGGGGGGGATACGCAGTATTTT. Protein: CASSEVTSGGDTQYF.

The chain is built from TRBV9 and TRBJ1-2; D remains ambiguous. Looked up from germline, CDR1 is SGDLS and CDR2 is YYNGEE. This CDR3 is 13 amino acids long. Trimming left V 6 bases short and J 8 bases short, with 17 bases between. The CDR3 region has the DNA TGTGCCAGCACCCCACGAGCGGCTCAGGGCTACACCTTC. Protein product: CASTPRAAQGYTF.

This clone was observed a few times. The J gene is TRBJ2-2, the V gene TRBV4-3; no clear D gene. CDR1 LGHNA and CDR2 YSLEER come from the germline V gene. V dropped 4 bases and J dropped 1 base, with 7 bases sitting between them. The CDR3 extends over 14 amino acids. DNA of the CDR3: TGCGCCAGCAGCCGGTACAGGAACACCGGGGAGCTGTTTTTT. Translating it yields CASSRYRNTGELFF.

This chain joins TRBV4-3 and TRBJ2-6; 7 bases are a match to TRBD1. The CDR3 totals 16 residues. Germline V gene lookup returns CDR1 LGHNA and CDR2 YSLEER. V shed 3 bases, J shed 4 bases, and the junction held 6 bases outside the gene matches. The CDR3 coding sequence is TGCGCCAGCAGCCAGTTAGGGACAGCCGGGGCCAACGTCCTGACTTTC. Amino acid sequence: CASSQLGTAGANVLTF.

The J gene is TRBJ1-1, the V gene TRBV30; TRBD1 might be the D (5 bases). The CDR3 consists of 13 residues. V lost 8 bases to trimming and J lost 3 bases, with 16 bases between them. The germline V gene encodes CDR1 GTSNPN and CDR2 SVGIG (reference sequence). The CDR3, as DNA: TGTGCCCTTGAGGAGGGGTGGTACACTGAAGCTTTCTTT. Residues: CALEEGWYTEAFF.